The 5 T cell receptor beta chains given below trace back to one sample, sequenced in a study of graft-versus-host responses after intestinal transplantation (dated by TCRdb to the early 2020s). Library method: the immunoSEQ multiplex PCR assay. The source is immuneACCESS, and TCRdb retained only in-frame sequences with V and J called. Part of the clones is not carried over; for the studies checked, unresolved V genes explain less than half of this, and the remainder is unexplained. The sample has some 77,000 clones on record, 92% of them singletons. Clones ranked in the top ten supply roughly 0.72% of the sample. The material was PBMCs, obtained 98 days after intestinal transplantation. The receptors were sampled from a human patient who received an intestinal transplant, so some T cells may come from the graft donor.

The rearrangement joins TRBV5-4 to TRBJ2-2; 8 bases fit TRBD2. This CDR3 comprises 15 residues. Germline loops: CDR1 SGHNT, CDR2 YYREEE (reference sequence). Trimming removed 4 bases from V and 1 base from J; junction bases left unmatched: 3. The CDR3 reads CASSPSGGNTGELFF. CDR3 coding DNA: TGTGCCAGCAGCCCGAGCGGGGGGAACACCGGGGAGCTGTTTTTT.

The chain joins TRBV28 to TRBJ2-7; TRBD2 matches 8 bases. The CDR3 has 14 amino acids. Germline CDR1 is MDHEN and CDR2 is SYDVKM. Unmatched junction bases numbered 6, after V lost 2 bases and J lost 6 bases. The CDR3 bases are TGTGCCAGCAGTTTAACCGGGAGGGCCGGCGAGCAGTACTTC. It codes for CASSLTGRAGEQYF.

The chain combines TRBV6-1 with TRBJ2-7; 9 nucleotides match TRBD2. CDR3 size: 18 residues. J lost 2 bases, V lost 4 bases, and 15 bases had no gene match. The germline CDR1 and CDR2 sequences are MNHNS and SASEGT. The CDR3, as DNA: TGTGCCAGCAGTGTGACACTGCGGACTAGCGTCTTTACCTACGAGCAGTACTTC. Residues: CASSVTLRTSVFTYEQYF.

The chain combines TRBV15 with TRBJ2-5, with 11 positions matching TRBD2. There are 17 residues in the CDR3. With 1 base clipped from V and 5 bases from J, the junction kept 9 bases outside the gene matches. Germline CDR1 is LNHNV and CDR2 is YYDKDF (reference sequence). This CDR3 reads CATSRVGSGRARETQYF. The CDR3 DNA reads TGTGCCACCAGCAGAGTCGGTAGCGGGAGGGCCCGGGAGACCCAGTACTTC.

V usage is TRBV6-1 and J usage is TRBJ2-4; no reliable D call. The germline gives CDR1 MNHNS, CDR2 SASEGT. The CDR3 extends over 14 amino acids. Trimming pared 10 bases from V and 0 bases from J, leaving 13 bases between. CDR3 sequence reads: CATQVLLAKNIQYF. The CDR3 region has the DNA TGTGCCACTCAGGTTCTTCTAGCCAAAAACATTCAGTACTTC.